Listed here are 19 T cell receptor beta chains from one sample, sequenced in a study of blood T cells in healthy people across ages. Through a sample-barcoded 5' primer and a J-beta primer mix, a second PCR was run for roughly 7 to 12 cycles. TCRdb reanalysed the 5' RACE reads using MiXCR and keeps one entry per CDR3 protein. The data hold hundreds of thousands of distinct CDR3 sequences, with about 50% observed a single time. Sequencing was carried out using blood. The receptors originated from a woman over 75 in good health.

The CDR3 spells CASSEAGGYSNQPQHF. In nucleotides, the CDR3 is TGTGCCAGCTCCGAGGCAGGGGGCTATAGCAATCAGCCCCAGCATTTT. The chain combines TRBV12-3 or TRBV12-4 with TRBJ1-5, with 8 positions matching TRBD1. The CDR3 sequence is 16 residues long. J gave up 0 bases and V 8 bases, and 9 bases lay outside the gene matches.

The chain links TRBV12-3 or TRBV12-4 to TRBJ2-1, with TRBD2 identical over 10 bases. The CDR3 loop spans 14 amino acids. V lost 5 bases to trimming and J lost 6 bases; unmatched junction nucleotides: 4. DNA for the CDR3: TGTGCCAGCAGTATGGGACTAGCGACCAATGAGCAGTTCTTC. Translating gives CASSMGLATNEQFF.

This clonotype was recorded a few times. The chain carries TRBV20-1 and TRBJ2-1, with TRBD1 matching 10 bases. With 6 bases clipped from V and 8 bases from J, the junction kept 10 bases outside the gene matches. Germline lookup yields CDR1 DFQATT and CDR2 SNEGSKA (reference sequence). This CDR3 is built from 14 residues. DNA for the CDR3: TGCAGTGCCAACCGGGACAGGGGAGGCGATGAGCAGTTCTTC. It encodes CSANRDRGGDEQFF.

This chain joins TRBV7-2 and TRBJ2-1; D is uncertain. V was cut by 5 bases and J by 5 bases, with 13 bases left in between. CDR3 length equals 14 residues. The germline gives CDR1 SGHTA, CDR2 FQGNSA. The CDR3 region is CASSVFAPHNEQFF. In DNA, the CDR3 is TGTGCCAGCAGCGTATTCGCCCCCCACAATGAGCAGTTCTTC.

On this clonotype: One end of the junction varies from germline; a read error may be responsible. V and J are TRBV5-1 and TRBJ1-2; D is possibly TRBD1 (6 bases). Germline assignment: CDR1 SGHRS and CDR2 YFSETQ. The CDR3 is 13 residues long. DNA of the CDR3: TGCGCCGGCAGCCCTGGACAGCTCTATGGCTACACCTTC. Translation gives CAGSPGQLYGYTF.

This clonotype was seen at least ten times. The rearrangement uses TRBV5-1 and TRBJ2-3; D gene uncertain. There are 16 residues in the CDR3. Germline V gives CDR1 SGHRS, CDR2 YFSETQ. V was trimmed by 4 bases and J by 0 bases, leaving 15 bases between them. In DNA, the CDR3 is TGCGCCAGCAGCCTACCTATCGGGTCTAGCACAGATACGCAGTATTTT. This gives the protein CASSLPIGSSTDTQYF.

The V and J genes are TRBV20-1 and TRBJ1-1; TRBD1 matches 7 bases. The junction had 5 bases not matched to a gene; V was cut back by 7 bases and J by 3 bases. CDR1 and CDR2 from the germline V gene are DFQATT and SNEGSKA (reference sequence). This CDR3 region has 12 residues. CDR3 amino acids: CSVDRVYTEAFF. The CDR3 nucleotides read TGCAGTGTTGACAGGGTCTACACTGAAGCTTTCTTT.

This clonotype was found many times. DNA of the CDR3: TGTGCCAGCTCACCTCAAATGGGCGAGCAGTACTTC. Translating gives CASSPQMGEQYF. The V gene is TRBV18, the J gene TRBJ2-7; D ambiguous. This CDR3 comprises 12 residues. Trimming took off 3 bases at V and 6 bases at J, with 9 bases between the two ends. The germline V gene has CDR1 KGHSH and CDR2 LQKENI.

The chain couples TRBV29-1 to TRBJ1-2; D gene uncertain. The CDR3 loop spans 13 amino acids. V shed 6 bases and J shed 7 bases, with 18 bases lying between them. Germline V gene lookup returns CDR1 SQVTM and CDR2 ANQGSEA. The CDR3 reads CSVGPSGRGGYTF. Here the CDR3 DNA reads TGCAGCGTCGGTCCGTCAGGCCGGGGTGGCTACACCTTC.

A few counts support this clonotype. A much larger clone differs by one base, so this may be a read error. The rearrangement uses TRBV9 and TRBJ2-5, with 9 bases that match TRBD2. Trimming took 0 bases from V and 11 from J; bases not matched to a gene: 14. Germline CDR1 reads SGDLS; CDR2 reads YYNGEE. This CDR3 has 16 amino acids. CDR3 loop: CASSVGGGAPYNEQYF. The CDR3 region has the DNA TGTGCCAGCAGCGTAGGCGGGGGGGCCCCCTACAATGAGCAGTACTTC.

V is TRBV11-2 and J is TRBJ2-1, with D perhaps matching TRBD2 (6 bases). The CDR3 covers 16 residues. The germline gives CDR1 SGHAT, CDR2 FQNNGV. The V end lost 2 bases, the J end lost 7 bases, and 18 bases lay between the germline ends. The CDR3 here is CASSLILGGGPNEQFF. The CDR3 DNA follows: TGTGCCAGCAGCTTAATCCTGGGGGGAGGTCCGAATGAGCAGTTCTTC.

The table lists this clonotype with many counts. This rearrangement joins TRBV29-1 to TRBJ2-3; TRBD1 matches at 7 bases. The ends lost 6 bases at V and 2 bases at J; junction bases unmatched: 5. Germline-derived CDR1 and CDR2 are SQVTM and ANQGSEA. This CDR3 spans 13 amino acids. Here the CDR3 DNA reads TGCAGCGTCGCCGGGACAGCCACAGATACGCAGTATTTT. Its translation: CSVAGTATDTQYF.

CDR3 region: CASGDRRPGYTF. The CDR3 DNA is TGTGCCAGCGGAGACAGGAGACCTGGCTACACCTTC. The chain links TRBV6-2 or TRBV6-3 to TRBJ1-2, with D possibly matching TRBD1 (6 bases). The ends were cut back, 8 bases at V and 7 bases at J, with 14 bases in the middle. The germline gives CDR1 MNHEY, CDR2 SVGEGT. CDR3 size: 12 residues.

This clonotype showed up many times. The V and J genes are TRBV5-1 and TRBJ2-1, with 8 bases identical to TRBD1. There are 16 residues in the CDR3. The germline CDR1 and CDR2 sequences are SGHRS and YFSETQ. After removal of 3 bases from V and 9 bases from J, the junction contained 14 bases not matched to a gene. In DNA form, the CDR3 reads TGCGCCAGCAGCTGTACAGGACAGGGTAGGGTGTGTGAGCAGTTCTTC. Its protein is CASSCTGQGRVCEQFF.

V gene TRBV20-1 combines with J gene TRBJ1-2; D is possibly TRBD1 (6 bases). Per the germline V gene, CDR1 is DFQATT and CDR2 is SNEGSKA (reference sequence). The CDR3 has 11 residues. The germline V and J ends were trimmed by 6 bases and 4 bases, with 9 bases remaining between them. The CDR3 reads CSAQGSYGYTF. The CDR3 DNA reads TGCAGTGCCCAGGGGAGCTATGGCTACACCTTC.

The chain employs TRBV3-1 and TRBJ2-3; unclear D gene. Looked up from germline, CDR1 is LGHDT and CDR2 is YNNKEL (reference sequence). The V and J ends lost 9 bases and 2 bases respectively, with 12 bases between them. This CDR3 has 13 amino acids. CDR3 sequence reads: CASQQSSTDTQYF. The CDR3 bases are TGTGCCAGTCAACAGAGTTCCACAGATACGCAGTATTTT.

Worth noting for this clonotype: Possible read error: a much larger clone is one base away. V and J are TRBV12-3 or TRBV12-4 and TRBJ2-3, with TRBD2 matching 8 bases. Unmatched junction bases numbered 9, after V lost 6 bases and J lost 4 bases. The CDR3 runs to 15 residues. CDR3 sequence: CASSCPGGRADTQYF. The DNA of the CDR3 is TGTGCCAGCAGCTGTCCGGGGGGGCGGGCAGATACGCAGTATTTT.

This clonotype was counted only a few times. A much larger clone is a single base away; this may be a read error. This chain joins TRBV9 and TRBJ2-7; possible D gene TRBD2, 6 bases. Between the trimmed V and J ends, which lost 3 bases and 3 bases, there was a span of 16 bases. The CDR3 runs 15 residues. Germline V lookup: CDR1 SGDLS, CDR2 YYNGEE. CDR3 bases: TGTGCCAGCAGCGCAGCCTCTGGCGGGGTCTACGAGCAGTACTTC. Translated: CASSAASGGVYEQYF.

At least ten counts were recorded for this clonotype. The chain employs TRBV6-6 and TRBJ1-2, with a weak D call TRBD1 (6 bases). The CDR3 length is 16 residues. V lost 5 bases and J 4 bases, leaving 20 bases between the germline ends. CDR1 is MNHNY, CDR2 SVGAGI, per germline (reference sequence). CDR3 DNA: TGTGCCAGCAGTGCCCGTTTCCCGGGGGGCGGCTATGGCTACACCTTC. It specifies CASSARFPGGGYGYTF.